These 3 T cell receptor beta chains were sequenced from one sample in a study of molecular identifiers for immune sequencing clone quantification. Each CDR3 protein is one row after TCRdb ran MiXCR on the PCR reads. The sample carries about 9,700 distinct CDR3 sequences, 18% recorded once. The sample was naive CD8+ T cells from blood, with Jurkat cell RNA spiked in. Subset described: FACS-sorted CD8+CD4-CCR7+CD45RA+ naive T cells. The receptors shown here come from a human donor in good health. Some libraries in this study had Jurkat cell RNA spiked in.

As to this clonotype: Given a much more abundant clone one base away, this may be a read error. The conserved phenylalanine or tryptophan normally closing the CDR3 is absent here, so this likely arose from a read error. The chain links TRBV11-3 to TRBJ2-7, with D tentatively TRBD2 (7 bases). The CDR3 contains 15 residues. Per the germline V gene, CDR1 is SGHNT and CDR2 is YENEEA. V was shortened by 5 bases and J by 3 bases, with 17 bases between the two germline ends. CDR3 DNA sequence: TGTGCCAGCAGCCATAGAGGGGGGGCGGACTACGAGCAGTACCTC. Its protein is CASSHRGGADYEQYL.

This clonotype rates as medium-sized (0.01 to 0.1%). The genes are TRBV20-1 and TRBJ2-3, with unresolved D. With 4 bases removed from V and 6 bases from J, the gap between germline ends came to 5 bases. The CDR3 covers 10 residues. The V gene's germline CDR1 is DFQATT and CDR2 SNEGSKA (reference sequence). The CDR3 loop reads CSAIADTQYF. The CDR3 DNA reads as TGCAGTGCTATTGCTGATACGCAGTATTTT.

This clonotype was counted ten times or more. The J gene is TRBJ2-1, the V gene TRBV4-3, with 8 bases identical to TRBD2. With V trimmed by 5 bases and J by 0 bases, 6 bases remained unmatched. The CDR3 is 16 residues long. From germline, CDR1 is LGHNA and CDR2 YSLEER. CDR3 bases: TGCGCCAGCAGCTATTCCGGGACTAGCTCCTACAATGAGCAGTTCTTC. It codes for CASSYSGTSSYNEQFF.